The 8 T cell receptor beta chains below all came from one sample that was sequenced in a study of T cells in women clearing cervical HPV infection (dated by TCRdb to 2016 to 2019). Library creation used the immunoSEQ multiplex PCR assay. As stored in TCRdb, this immuneACCESS dataset retains in-frame rearrangements with V and J assigned. A fraction of the clones does not appear; measured against another copy, unresolved V genes explain less than half of the discrepancy, and the remainder lacks a known reason. This sample's listing comprises about 22,000 clones. Clones ranked in the top ten supply 12% of the sample. The sequencing sample was made of blood buffy coat. The receptors shown here come from a woman aged 18-69 years with a cervical HPV16 infection that either progressed to CIN3+ or cleared (not recorded which).

For this clone: With the read ending 3 residues before the CDR3 end, the germline J gene is used to fill in that end. The genes are TRBV19 and TRBJ2-1; D gene unclear. Trimming cost V 0 bases and J 9 bases, with 12 bases left between them. CDR1 and CDR2 from the germline V gene are LNHDA and SQIVND (reference sequence). The CDR3 runs 14 residues. The CDR3 is CASSIDLAAAEQFF. CDR3 DNA, as far as it was read: TGTGCCAGTAGTATAGATTTGGCGGCGGCTGAG.

In the case of this clone: The read terminates 3 residues before the CDR3 end, so the remaining end is supplied by the germline J gene. The chain employs TRBV16 and TRBJ1-5; 7 bases are shared with TRBD1. With 0 bases clipped from V and 3 bases from J, the junction kept 2 bases outside the gene matches. The CDR3 runs to 15 residues. Germline CDR1 is KGHSY and CDR2 is FQNENV. The CDR3 DNA, read in part, is TGTGCCAGCAGCCAATCGGGACAGCCCAATCAGCCC. Translation gives CASSQSGQPNQP. The complete CDR3 sequence is CASSQSGQPNQPQHF.

Points on this clone: Sequencing ends 3 residues short of the CDR3 end; the germline J gene provides the rest. The genes are TRBV27 and TRBJ2-5; 7 bases agree with TRBD2. V trimming: 1 base; J trimming: 7 bases; junction bases outside the gene matches: 12. Germline CDR1 reads MNHEY; CDR2 reads SMNVEV (reference sequence). The CDR3 spans 16 residues. Incomplete CDR3 DNA: TGTGCCAGCAGTTTATGGGGGGGGAGCCGGGTTGGGACC. Amino acids: CASSLWGGSRVGT. The full CDR3 sequence reads CASSLWGGSRVGTQYF.

Regarding this clone: The read terminates 3 residues before the CDR3 end, so the remaining end is supplied by the germline J gene. This chain links TRBV30 with TRBJ2-7; tentatively, D is TRBD1 (5 bases). CDR1 and CDR2 (germline): GTSNPN, SVGIG (reference sequence). Trimming pared 4 bases from V and 0 bases from J, leaving 10 bases between. The CDR3 is 13 amino acids. The CDR3 sequence: CAWTGQLSYEQYF. Incomplete CDR3 DNA: TGTGCCTGGACAGGGCAACTCTCCTACGAG.

A word on this clone: The read finishes 3 residues shy of the CDR3 end, and the germline J gene is used to complete it. This chain uses TRBV23-1 with TRBJ1-1; D is possibly TRBD1 (5 bases). TRBV23-1 is an open reading frame whose function is uncertain. The CDR3 covers 19 residues. CDR3: CASSPPALTSGGPYNEAFF. The CDR3 bases that were read are TGCGCCAGCAGTCCTCCAGCGCTGACTAGCGGGGGACCGTACAATGAG.

Turning to this clone: The sequence runs out 3 residues before the end of the CDR3; the remainder is reconstructed from the germline J gene. The rearrangement links TRBV2 to TRBJ1-2; D gene ambiguous. The CDR3 runs 14 residues. Germline CDR1 and CDR2: SNHLY and FYNNEI. Incomplete CDR3 DNA: TGTGCCAGCACGAACAGCGGCTACTCCTACGAC. Translating it yields CASTNSGYSYD. The entire CDR3 sequence reads CASTNSGYSYDYTF.

Concerning this clone: The read ends 3 residues shy of where the CDR3 ends; the end is completed using the germline J gene. The gene calls are TRBV2 and TRBJ1-4; a weak D match, TRBD1 (6 bases). The CDR3 totals 13 residues. The germline CDR1 and CDR2 sequences are SNHLY and FYNNEI. Deletions cut 7 bases from V and 7 bases from J, with 13 bases between. The CDR3 DNA, read in part, is TGTGCCAGCATGTGGCAGGGGCGTGAAAAA. Protein sequence: CASMWQGREK. In full, the CDR3 is CASMWQGREKLFF.

Details on this clone: From the germline J gene comes the end of the CDR3, since the read stops 3 residues before it. The V and J genes are TRBV6-1 and TRBJ1-4; tentatively, D is TRBD1 (5 bases). Germline V gives CDR1 MNHNS, CDR2 SASEGT. This CDR3 contains 17 residues. The CDR3 protein is CASSEALYLQGSSPLFF. The sequenced part of the CDR3 DNA is TGTGCCAGCAGTGAAGCGCTTTATTTGCAGGGAAGCTCACCA.